The clone carrying this T cell receptor beta chain was seen at least ten times. Its cognate antigen is unknown. This entry is derived from a study of human T cells and chemical hapten exposure. On the study more broadly: TCR yields per sample varied mostly from small pooled library volume differences. General study points: With DPC sensitization, TCRs exceeding 1 in 1000 frequency showed no change.

Time point described: healthy volunteer bleed at 2 weeks. Unfractionated whole blood yielded the extracted total RNA. CDR3 size: 16 residues. The ends were cut back, 0 bases at V and 6 bases at J, with 15 bases in the middle. Per the germline V gene, CDR1 is LGHDT and CDR2 is YNNKEL (reference sequence). Original methodology: A per-sample median of about 100,000 TCRs was observed, with counts ranging from roughly 20,000 to 690,600. TCRdb reprocessed the RACE reads via MiXCR and lists one record per CDR3 protein. The V and J calls follow TCRdb's processing rather than the paper's. Found here are 130,000 or so distinct CDR3 sequences, about 9% of them singletons; the top ten hold roughly 1.6%.

The source material was whole blood. The V gene is TRBV3-1, the J gene TRBJ1-5; possibly TRBD1 for D (6 bases). The TCR sequence derives from a male donor in good health. Some clones in this sample may be carry-over from other donors' samples. CDR3 loop: CASSQDPGGLGQPQHF. CDR3 sequence (DNA): TGTGCCAGCAGCCAAGACCCCGGGGGCCTAGGTCAGCCCCAGCATTTT.